Each of the 10 T cell receptor beta chains below was sequenced from the same sample in a study of shared clonotypes between healthy human individuals. CD8 cells classed as naive were CD45RO-negative and positively selected for CCR7, excluding terminally differentiated effector memory CD45RA+ cells. TCRdb's copy holds only in-frame clones and misses some; the assay was immunoSEQ multiplex PCR. The sample records 550,000 to 750,000 clones, roughly 95% being singletons. Sequencing input: naive CD8+ T cells sorted from blood. The source of these receptors is a woman under 40 in good health.

A single count supports this clone. The chain has TRBV5-1 and TRBJ1-1, with TRBD1 as a possible D gene (5 bases). The CDR3 has 16 amino acids. V was cut by 3 bases and J by 1 base, with 16 bases left in between. CDR1 is SGHRS, CDR2 YFSETQ, per germline. The DNA of the CDR3 is TGCGCCAGCAGCTGGGAACCGGGACCCGGGAACACTGAAGCTTTCTTT. Translation gives CASSWEPGPGNTEAFF. The whole variable domain, filled in from reference TRBV5-1 and TRBJ1-1, reads KAGVTQTPRYLIKTRGQQVTLSCSPISGHRSVSWYQQTPGQGLQFLFEYFSETQRNKGNFPGRFSGRQFSNSRSEMNVSTLELGDSALYLCASSWEPGPGNTEAFFGQGTRLTVV.

This clone was seen a handful of times. The CDR3 here is CASSISGRTDTQYF. Here the CDR3 DNA reads TGTGCCAGCAGCATAAGCGGGCGCACAGATACGCAGTATTTT. The chain is built from TRBV9 and TRBJ2-3; D possibly corresponds to TRBD2 (6 bases). Germline V CDR1 and CDR2: SGDLS, YYNGEE. This CDR3 comprises 14 residues. The V gene lost 4 bases and the J gene lost 1 base, with 10 bases spanning the gap.

The chain uses TRBV7-9 and TRBJ2-1; TRBD2 agrees at 10 bases. Germline lookup yields CDR1 SEHNR and CDR2 FQNEAQ (reference sequence). J lost 4 bases, V lost 5 bases, and 5 bases had no gene match. This CDR3 comprises 15 residues. The CDR3, as DNA: TGTGCCAGCAGCACGGGGACTAGCGAATACAATGAGCAGTTCTTC. The encoded protein is CASSTGTSEYNEQFF. Using reference TRBV7-9 and TRBJ2-1 for the parts outside the CDR3, the full variable domain is DTGVSQNPRHKITKRGQNVTFRCDPISEHNRLYWYRQTLGQGPEFLTYFQNEAQLEKSRLLSDRFSAERPKGSFSTLEIQRTEQGDSAMYLCASSTGTSEYNEQFFGPGTRLTVL.

The chain carries TRBV11-3 and TRBJ2-3, with D unresolved. CDR3 length equals 16 residues. Trimming took off 0 bases at V and 2 bases at J, with 12 bases between the two ends. Germline V gene sequence: CDR1 SGHNT, CDR2 YENEEA. The CDR3 loop is CASSLDYTPNTDTQYF. In DNA, the CDR3 is TGTGCCAGCAGCTTAGATTATACGCCAAACACAGATACGCAGTATTTT.

CDR3 sequence (DNA): TGTGCCAGCAGTATAACCTCGGGGACAGATACGCAGTATTTT. This encodes CASSITSGTDTQYF. This chain connects TRBV7-9 to TRBJ2-3; a possible D gene is TRBD2 (5 bases). This CDR3 region has 14 residues. Germline values: CDR1 SEHNR, CDR2 FQNEAQ (reference sequence). V was clipped by 6 bases and J by 3 bases, with 13 bases between them. Full variable domain (outside the CDR3, taken from reference TRBV7-9 and TRBJ2-3): DTGVSQNPRHKITKRGQNVTFRCDPISEHNRLYWYRQTLGQGPEFLTYFQNEAQLEKSRLLSDRFSAERPKGSFSTLEIQRTEQGDSAMYLCASSITSGTDTQYFGPGTRLTVL.

This clone appeared a few times. Here the CDR3 DNA reads TGTGCCAGTAGTATGGGTAAGCAGTACTTC. It is translated as CASSMGKQYF. The J gene is TRBJ2-7, the V gene TRBV19; D call uncertain. This CDR3 is 10 amino acids long. The germline CDR1 and CDR2 sequences are LNHDA and SQIVND (reference sequence). V was trimmed by 3 bases and J by 8 bases, leaving 5 bases between them.

The DNA for the CDR3 is TGTGCCAGCAGTTTATCGGGCGGATTCCTTTATGAAAAACTGTTTTTT. Encoded protein: CASSLSGGFLYEKLFF. The V and J genes are TRBV27 and TRBJ1-4, with D unclear. Germline V gene lookup returns CDR1 MNHEY and CDR2 SMNVEV (reference sequence). V was trimmed by 0 bases and J by 6 bases, leaving 14 bases between them. CDR3 length equals 16 residues.

This clone was seen only a few times. The sample has other DNA sequences that encode this CDR3 too. The chain carries TRBV6-1 and TRBJ1-2; D gene uncertain. Germline CDR1 reads MNHNS; CDR2 reads SASEGT. Trimming took 3 bases from V and 2 from J, leaving 10 bases between them. The CDR3 has 14 residues. CDR3 DNA sequence: TGTGCCAGCAGTGAGCAGGTCCTCAACTATGGCTACACCTTC. Protein: CASSEQVLNYGYTF.

This rearrangement joins TRBV7-2 to TRBJ2-1; weak D call: TRBD2 (7 bases). Germline CDR1 is SGHTA and CDR2 is FQGNSA. The CDR3 loop spans 14 amino acids. Trimming removed 4 bases at V and 5 bases at J, with 12 bases between. The CDR3 here is CASSWGGQDNEQFF. In nucleotides, the CDR3 is TGTGCCAGCAGCTGGGGGGGGCAGGACAATGAGCAGTTCTTC.

This chain joins TRBV5-4 and TRBJ1-2; D not certain. From germline, CDR1 is SGHNT and CDR2 YYREEE (reference sequence). The CDR3 is 14 residues long. Trimming removed 0 bases at V and 6 bases at J, with 12 bases between. Here the CDR3 DNA reads TGTGCCAGCAGCTTGGAGGCGGGCGCAGATGGCTACACCTTC. Its translation is CASSLEAGADGYTF.